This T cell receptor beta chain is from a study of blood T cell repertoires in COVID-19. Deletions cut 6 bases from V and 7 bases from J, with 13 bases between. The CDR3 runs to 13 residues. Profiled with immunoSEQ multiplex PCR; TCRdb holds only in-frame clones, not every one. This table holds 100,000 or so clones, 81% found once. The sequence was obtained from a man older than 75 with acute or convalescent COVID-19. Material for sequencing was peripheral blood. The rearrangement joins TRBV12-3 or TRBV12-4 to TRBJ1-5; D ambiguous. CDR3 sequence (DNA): TGTGCCAGCAGCCGAACCGGGGAACAGCCCCAGCATTTT. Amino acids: CASSRTGEQPQHF.